Sequencing of this T cell receptor (beta chain) was carried out in a study of blood T cell repertoires in COVID-19 (dated by TCRdb to about 2020). Regarding the complete study: Collaborator samples came from the United States, Italy and Spain and covered acute and convalescent phases of COVID-19. The prospective study material was composed of cDNA or gDNA derived from T cells, B-cell-depleted T cells, or PBMCs. Subjects who had been exposed to COVID-19, were actively infected with it, or had recovered from it provided the deeply sampled blood TCRbeta repertoires that made up the dataset. A freely available public database, intended as a resource for researchers studying the immune response to SARS-CoV-2, is where the repertoires were released. The samples were drawn from two sources: the first 160 participants of the ongoing ImmuneRACE study, and about 1,300 subjects contributed by 6 global collaborators. Sample metadata almost always included a de-identified subject ID, COVID-19 status, age in years and sex. HLA class I and class II types, where available, came from metadata supplied by the sample provider rather than from assay-based typing.

Each collaborating institution followed its own protocols to collect whole blood in K2EDTA tubes. For TCRbeta analysis, collaborators shipped samples in one of three forms: frozen whole blood, isolated PBMCs, or DNA extracted from either of those sample types. General conclusions and limits of the study: The amount of clinical and demographic metadata varied by source and participant and was provided uncurated.

In regard to this clone: It has no known antigen specificity. Per-base quality was not reported, and no clone a single base away is much larger than it.

A distance of 13 bases separates the germline ends of V and J, which lose 1 base and 7 bases respectively. Reading the germline V gene gives CDR1 SGHTA and CDR2 FQGNSA. The CDR3 covers 14 residues, taking in both the cysteine and the phenylalanine. Solely the CDR3 DNA is kept, with 42 bases framed from the first base. The immunoSEQ Assay, a bias-controlled multiplex PCR, was used to amplify TCRbeta CDR3 regions from genomic DNA. The paper's processing steps were these. Within the assay, amplification of reference gene primers was used to estimate how many nucleated cells each sample contained. Sequence reads were collapsed and filtered to measure the absolute abundance of every unique TCRbeta CDR3 rearrangement. For each sample, productive Simpson clonality was calculated as the square root of Simpson's diversity index across productive rearrangements. TCRdb limited this immuneACCESS table to in-frame rearrangements with V and J called. A share of clones is missing; checked studies link under half to unresolved V genes, and the rest is unexplained. V, J and clone size were drawn from that table, and D and trimming were deduced from the DNA. Here the sample has around 100,000 clones; roughly 84% occur a single time. The ten largest clones take up around 4.5% of the sample.

This sequence originates from a woman of 80 years or more with acute or convalescent COVID-19. The chain is made from TRBV7-2 and TRBJ1-2; possibly the D gene is TRBD1, per 5 matching bases. The specimen was peripheral blood. The nucleotides read TGTGCCAGCAGCTTAGTCCGTGGGGGGGGTGGCTACACCTTC. This sequence encodes CASSLVRGGGGYTF.